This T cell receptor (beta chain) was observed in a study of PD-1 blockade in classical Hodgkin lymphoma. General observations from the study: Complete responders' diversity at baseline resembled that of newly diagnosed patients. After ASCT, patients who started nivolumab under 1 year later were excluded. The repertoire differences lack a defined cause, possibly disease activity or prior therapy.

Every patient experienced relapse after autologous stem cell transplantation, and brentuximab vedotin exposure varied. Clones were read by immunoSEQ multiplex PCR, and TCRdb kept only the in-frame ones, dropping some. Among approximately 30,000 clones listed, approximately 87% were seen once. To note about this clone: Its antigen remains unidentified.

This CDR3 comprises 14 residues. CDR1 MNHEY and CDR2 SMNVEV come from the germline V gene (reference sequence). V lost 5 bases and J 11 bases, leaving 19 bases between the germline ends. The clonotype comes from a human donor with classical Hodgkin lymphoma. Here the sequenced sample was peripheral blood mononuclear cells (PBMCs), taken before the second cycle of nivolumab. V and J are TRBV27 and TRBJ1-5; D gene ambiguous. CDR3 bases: TGTGCCAGCAGTCCCTTTACCGGCAGATCAGCCCAGCATTTT. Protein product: CASSPFTGRSAQHF.